The 9 T cell receptor beta chains listed next were all sequenced from one sample in a study of OX40 agonist ivuxolimab in advanced cancers. Measured with immunoSEQ multiplex PCR; TCRdb has only the in-frame clones, and not every one. The table records around 100,000 clones, about 96% of them present only once. The sequences come from CD4+ or CD8+ T cells sorted from blood, collected in a trial of the OX40 agonist ivuxolimab. The receptor source for this set is an adult with an advanced solid tumor such as melanoma, head and neck, liver or kidney cancer.

The chain carries TRBV9 and TRBJ2-7; D is perhaps TRBD2 (5 bases). CDR3 length equals 14 residues. The germline V gene has CDR1 SGDLS and CDR2 YYNGEE. V lost 4 bases to trimming and J lost 3 bases, with 14 bases between them. CDR3 amino acids: CASSSQPGNYEQYF. CDR3 DNA sequence: TGTGCCAGCAGCTCCCAGCCGGGGAACTACGAGCAGTACTTC. The whole variable domain, remainder taken from reference TRBV9 and TRBJ2-7, is DSGVTQTPKHLITATGQRVTLRCSPRSGDLSVYWYQQSLDQGLQFLIQYYNGEERAKGNILERFSAQQFPDLHSELNLSSLELGDSALYFCASSSQPGNYEQYFGPGTRLTVT.

V usage is TRBV7-9 and J usage is TRBJ2-1; D not resolved. V was trimmed by 0 bases and J by 10 bases, leaving 10 bases between them. Germline V lookup: CDR1 SEHNR, CDR2 FQNEAQ (reference sequence). The length of the CDR3 is 13 residues. The chain's CDR3 is CASSLATPREQFF. For the CDR3, the DNA is TGTGCCAGCAGCTTAGCCACCCCCCGGGAGCAGTTCTTC. The full variable domain, its missing parts supplied by reference TRBV7-9 and TRBJ2-1, is DTGVSQNPRHKITKRGQNVTFRCDPISEHNRLYWYRQTLGQGPEFLTYFQNEAQLEKSRLLSDRFSAERPKGSFSTLEIQRTEQGDSAMYLCASSLATPREQFFGPGTRLTVL.

The CDR3 loop is CSVDSGGYGYTF. CDR3 coding DNA: TGCAGCGTTGACTCAGGGGGGTATGGCTACACCTTC. The rearrangement joins TRBV29-1 to TRBJ1-2; 7 bases agree with TRBD1. The CDR3 loop spans 12 amino acids. The V and J ends lost 3 bases and 5 bases, in that order; junction bases with no gene match: 3. Germline loops: CDR1 SQVTM, CDR2 ANQGSEA.

V is TRBV15 and J is TRBJ2-7; 13 bases are shared with TRBD2. CDR1 LNHNV and CDR2 YYDKDF come from the germline V gene (reference sequence). The CDR3 has 15 residues. V lost 8 bases, J lost 3 bases, and 7 bases stayed unmatched. CDR3 sequence (DNA): TGTGCCACCGGGGAACTAGCGGGAGGGGGCTACGAGCAGTACTTC. This translates into CATGELAGGGYEQYF.

The genes are TRBV28 and TRBJ2-3; D uncertain. This CDR3 contains 16 residues. CDR1 and CDR2 (germline): MDHEN, SYDVKM. Trimming took off 3 bases at V and 4 bases at J, with 17 bases between the two ends. CDR3 DNA: TGTGCCAGCAGTTTGCGCGTAGGGCTTTACGCAGATACGCAGTATTTT. Its protein is CASSLRVGLYADTQYF. The full variable domain, its missing parts supplied by reference TRBV28 and TRBJ2-3, is DVKVTQSSRYLVKRTGEKVFLECVQDMDHENMFWYRQDPGLGLRLIYFSYDVKMKEKGDIPEGYSVSREKKERFSLILESASTNQTSMYLCASSLRVGLYADTQYFGPGTRLTVL.

This sequence joins TRBV4-1 and TRBJ2-5; 11 positions agree with TRBD2. Trimming took 0 bases from V and 4 from J; bases not matched to a gene: 4. The CDR3 sequence is 16 residues long. Germline CDR1 is MGHRA and CDR2 is YSYEKL. The DNA for the CDR3 is TGCGCCAGCAGCCAAGATCCCGGACTAGCGGGAGAGACCCAGTACTTC. The encoded protein is CASSQDPGLAGETQYF.

This sequence joins TRBV7-8 and TRBJ2-7, with 12 bases fitting TRBD2. The V and J ends lost 4 bases and 2 bases, in that order; junction bases with no gene match: 12. Germline CDR1 SGHVS, CDR2 FQNEAQ. The CDR3 loop spans 18 amino acids. The CDR3 nucleotides are TGTGCCAGCAGCTCTCAGACTAGCGGGAGTATAGGAACCTACGAGCAGTACTTC. Its protein is CASSSQTSGSIGTYEQYF.

This rearrangement joins TRBV18 to TRBJ1-5, with 7 bases fitting TRBD1. The junction had 4 bases not matched to a gene; V was cut back by 1 base and J by 7 bases. The CDR3 has 14 residues. CDR1 and CDR2 from the germline V gene are KGHSH and LQKENI. This CDR3 is CASSPRQGGQPQHF. As DNA, the CDR3 is TGTGCCAGCTCACCACGACAGGGCGGCCAGCCCCAGCATTTT.

The gene calls are TRBV5-5 and TRBJ2-7, with 8 bases that match TRBD1. Germline assignment: CDR1 SGHKS and CDR2 YYEKEE (reference sequence). The junction had 12 bases not matched to a gene; V was cut back by 4 bases and J by 3 bases. The CDR3 is made up of 16 amino acids. The CDR3 coding sequence is TGTGCCAGCAGCGGGTCGGACAGGGATCTGTTCTACGAGCAGTACTTC. This codes for CASSGSDRDLFYEQYF.